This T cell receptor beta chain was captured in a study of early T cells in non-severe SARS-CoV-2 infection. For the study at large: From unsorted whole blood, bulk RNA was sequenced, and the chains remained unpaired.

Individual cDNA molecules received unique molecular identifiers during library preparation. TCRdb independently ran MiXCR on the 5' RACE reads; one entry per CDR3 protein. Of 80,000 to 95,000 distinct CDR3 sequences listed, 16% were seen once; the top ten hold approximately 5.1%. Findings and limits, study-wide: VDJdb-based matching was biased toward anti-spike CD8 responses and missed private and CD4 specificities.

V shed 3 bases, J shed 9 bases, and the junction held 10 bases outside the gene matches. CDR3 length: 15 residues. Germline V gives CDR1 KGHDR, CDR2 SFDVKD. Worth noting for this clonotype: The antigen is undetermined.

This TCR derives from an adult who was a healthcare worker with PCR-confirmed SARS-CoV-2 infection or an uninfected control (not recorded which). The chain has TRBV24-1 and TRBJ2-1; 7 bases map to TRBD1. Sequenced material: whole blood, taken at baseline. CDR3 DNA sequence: TGTGCCACCAGTGATAACAGGGGTAATTTGGGTGAGCAGTTCTTC. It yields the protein CATSDNRGNLGEQFF.